In its sample, the clone carrying this TCR beta chain was seen a few times. Its antigen is undetermined. The data were obtained in a study of response to subunit inactivated influenza vaccine. Germline V gene sequence: CDR1 SGHDN, CDR2 FVKESK. V lost 2 bases and J 5 bases, leaving 12 bases between the germline ends. The CDR3 is made up of 14 amino acids. General observations from the study: With each seasonal influenza vaccination, the authors suggested, few new T cells are recruited.

TCRdb itself ran the RT-PCR reads through MiXCR, one entry per CDR3 protein. The table records roughly 700,000 distinct CDR3 sequences, roughly 14% of them present only once. This clonotype originated in a man aged 50 to 59 who received an inactivated influenza vaccine. Specimen: PBMCs from blood, collected 11 to 12 days after vaccination. The rearrangement uses TRBV14 and TRBJ2-5, with TRBD1 as a possible D gene (8 bases). The CDR3 spells CASSQQQGGETQYF. The CDR3 DNA follows: TGTGCCAGCAGCCAACAACAGGGGGGGGAGACCCAGTACTTC. Drawing the rest from reference TRBV14 and TRBJ2-5, the complete variable domain is EAGVTQFPSHSVIEKGQTVTLRCDPISGHDNLYWYRRVMGKEIKFLLHFVKESKQDESGMPNNRFLAERTGGTYSTLKVQPAELEDSGVYFCASSQQQGGETQYFGPGTRLLVL.